This record looks at one T cell receptor (beta chain) sequence and its context. This record comes from a study of blood T cell repertoires in COVID-19. Study context: COVID-19 samples from acute and convalescent phases originated in the United States, Italy and Spain. Sample material is recorded as cDNA or gDNA derived from T cells, B-cell-depleted T cells, or PBMCs.

Authors' processing steps: Amplified reference gene primers provided the basis for estimating nucleated cell counts. Measured with immunoSEQ multiplex PCR; TCRdb has only the in-frame clones, and not every one. V and J calls and clone size are as listed in that table; D and trimming were resolved from the DNA. The table records approximately 360,000 clones, about 89% of them present only once. Trimming left V 6 bases short and J 8 bases short, with 17 bases between. The CDR3 is made up of 15 amino acids. CDR1 and CDR2 from the germline V gene are MDHEN and SYDVKM. The sequenced material came from peripheral blood. This chain uses TRBV28 with TRBJ1-6, with D uncertain. This sequence originates from a man aged 35 to 55 with acute or convalescent COVID-19. The CDR3 DNA follows: TGTGCCAGCAGCCCCCTGGCAGGATGGGATTCACCCCTCCACTTT. This gives the protein CASSPLAGWDSPLHF. Full variable domain (rest looked up from reference TRBV28 and TRBJ1-6): DVKVTQSSRYLVKRTGEKVFLECVQDMDHENMFWYRQDPGLGLRLIYFSYDVKMKEKGDIPEGYSVSREKKERFSLILESASTNQTSMYLCASSPLAGWDSPLHFGNGTRLTVT.